The clone carrying this T cell receptor (beta chain) has a single count. These data come from a study of blood T cell repertoires in COVID-19. The data were produced by immunoSEQ multiplex PCR, yet TCRdb's version contains in-frame clones alone and is incomplete. This sample has some 200,000 clones; 94% occur once, and the top ten carry about 0.8%. Per germline, CDR1 MGHRA and CDR2 YSYEKL. V was pared by 0 bases and J by 2 bases, with 3 bases of the junction left unmatched. The length of the CDR3 is 16 residues. The source of this sequence is a man younger than 45 with COVID-19, enrolled during active disease. Sequencing was performed on peripheral blood. This chain uses TRBV4-1 with TRBJ2-2, with TRBD2 identical over 7 bases. CDR3 residues: CASSQDPGLNTGELFF. As DNA, the CDR3 is TGCGCCAGCAGCCAAGACCCGGGACTAAACACCGGGGAGCTGTTTTTT.